Presented here are 32 T cell receptor beta chains from one specimen sequenced in a study of T cells in localized non-small cell lung cancer (dated by TCRdb to the early 2020s). The library was generated by the immunoSEQ multiplex PCR assay. Sourced from immuneACCESS, this table was stored by TCRdb with only in-frame sequences that have V and J called. A share of the clones is absent; for the studies checked, an unresolved V gene accounts for under half, and the remainder has no known explanation. This sample comprises over 25,000 clones, 91% of them detected only once. The top ten constitute approximately 5% of the sample. This specimen consisted of PBMCs, obtained before any cancer treatment. These receptors originate from a man aged 35-75 years with stage II lung adenocarcinoma.

The V call is TRBV6-6, the J call TRBJ2-7; unclear D gene. Germline V CDR1 and CDR2: MNHNY, SVGAGI (reference sequence). V lost 0 bases and J 2 bases, leaving 11 bases between the germline ends. The CDR3 has 15 amino acids. The CDR3 bases are TGTGCCAGCAGTTACTCGGAGAGTTGGGCCTACGAGCAGTACTTC. Its translation is CASSYSESWAYEQYF.

In this sample, this clone turned up once. The chain recombines TRBV11-3 with TRBJ2-2; 11 positions match TRBD2. Germline CDR1 SGHNT, CDR2 YENEEA. The CDR3 has 19 amino acids. V gave up 5 bases and J gave up 2 bases; unmatched junction bases: 13. The CDR3 here is CASSPGSGTSGGNTGELFF. The CDR3 DNA reads TGTGCCAGCAGCCCGGGCTCCGGGACTAGCGGAGGAAACACCGGGGAGCTGTTTTTT.

The rearrangement links TRBV18 to TRBJ2-7, with D possibly being TRBD2 (6 bases). The CDR3 runs to 14 residues. V lost 6 bases to trimming and J lost 4 bases, with 16 bases between them. Germline CDR1 KGHSH, CDR2 LQKENI. The CDR3 reads CASSTPAGRYEQYF. The CDR3 DNA reads as TGTGCCAGCTCCACCCCGGCGGGGAGGTACGAGCAGTACTTC.

The genes are TRBV5-1 and TRBJ2-3, with D perhaps matching TRBD2 (5 bases). The V gene lost 4 bases and the J gene lost 5 bases, with 20 bases spanning the gap. This CDR3 has 16 residues. Germline loops: CDR1 SGHRS, CDR2 YFSETQ. This chain's CDR3 is CASSPFPGLGGDTQYF. DNA for the CDR3: TGCGCCAGCAGCCCCTTTCCGGGATTAGGTGGAGATACGCAGTATTTT. The whole variable domain, filled in from reference TRBV5-1 and TRBJ2-3, reads KAGVTQTPRYLIKTRGQQVTLSCSPISGHRSVSWYQQTPGQGLQFLFEYFSETQRNKGNFPGRFSGRQFSNSRSEMNVSTLELGDSALYLCASSPFPGLGGDTQYFGPGTRLTVL.

V is TRBV2 and J is TRBJ2-3, with D maybe TRBD1 (6 bases). CDR3 length equals 14 residues. The V end lost 6 bases, the J end lost 4 bases, and 14 bases lay between the germline ends. Germline assignment: CDR1 SNHLY and CDR2 FYNNEI. In nucleotides, the CDR3 is TGTGCCAGCAGAATACAGGGCATGCCAGATACGCAGTATTTT. It is translated as CASRIQGMPDTQYF.

On this clone: Mismatch with germline at one junction end may stem from a read error. This sequence joins TRBV19 and TRBJ1-3; D ambiguous. This CDR3 comprises 14 residues. Germline CDR1 LNHDA, CDR2 SQIVND (reference sequence). CDR3 in amino acids: CASTRGDSRNTIYF. CDR3 DNA sequence: TGTGCCAGTACAAGAGGTGACTCTAGAAACACCATATATTTT.

The chain has TRBV5-1 and TRBJ1-1, with TRBD1 as a possible D gene (5 bases). CDR1 SGHRS and CDR2 YFSETQ come from the germline V gene. The CDR3 is 15 residues long. V was shortened by 1 base and J by 6 bases, with 16 bases between the two germline ends. The CDR3, as DNA: TGCGCCAGCAGCTTGAGACAGCTAACCAACTCTGAAGCTTTCTTT. Residues: CASSLRQLTNSEAFF.

The chain has TRBV7-8 and TRBJ2-3; no firm D call. The germline CDR1 and CDR2 sequences are SGHVS and FQNEAQ. V lost 5 bases, J lost 6 bases, and 12 bases lay in between. This CDR3 has 13 amino acids. CDR3 loop: CASSRRKGDTQYF. CDR3 DNA: TGTGCCAGCAGCAGGAGAAAAGGCGATACGCAGTATTTT.

The V and J genes are TRBV7-3 and TRBJ2-2, with D maybe TRBD2 (5 bases). This CDR3 is built from 12 residues. The V end was cut by 5 bases, the J end by 6 bases, with 7 bases between. Germline CDR1 is SGHTA and CDR2 is FQGTGA. CDR3 sequence: CASSPGAGELFF. For the CDR3, the DNA is TGTGCCAGCAGCCCCGGGGCCGGGGAGCTGTTTTTT.

The chain carries TRBV29-1 and TRBJ1-2; no firm D call. Germline loops: CDR1 SQVTM, CDR2 ANQGSEA. Trimming took 6 bases from V and 0 from J, leaving 14 bases between them. CDR3 size: 14 residues. For the CDR3, the DNA is TGCAGCGTCTCACACGGGCGTACTAACTATGGCTACACCTTC. Translated: CSVSHGRTNYGYTF.

This clone has more than one count but fewer than ten. The rearrangement uses TRBV11-3 and TRBJ1-3; D possibly corresponds to TRBD1 (6 bases). Germline values: CDR1 SGHNT, CDR2 YENEEA. The CDR3 spans 16 residues. Trimming cost V 3 bases and J 2 bases, with 14 bases left between them. The chain's CDR3 is CASSFAFGTTGNTIYF. The CDR3 coding sequence is TGTGCCAGCAGCTTCGCATTCGGGACAACTGGAAACACCATATATTTT.

This clone was counted a single time. This chain links TRBV7-2 with TRBJ2-1; no clear D gene. The CDR3 runs 14 residues. Trimming pared 0 bases from V and 8 bases from J, leaving 11 bases between. The V gene's germline CDR1 is SGHTA and CDR2 FQGNSA. The CDR3 DNA sequence: TGTGCCAGCAGCTTAGCGCAGGTAGTTGATGAGCAGTTCTTC. Its translation: CASSLAQVVDEQFF.

This chain links TRBV7-7 with TRBJ2-1; TRBD1 matches 11 bases. Trimming took 5 bases from V and 6 from J; bases not matched to a gene: 6. The CDR3 totals 15 residues. Germline values: CDR1 SSHAT, CDR2 FNYEAQ (reference sequence). The CDR3 loop reads CASSIGGTGGNEQFF. CDR3 coding DNA: TGTGCCAGCAGCATAGGCGGGACAGGGGGCAATGAGCAGTTCTTC.

The V gene is TRBV19, the J gene TRBJ1-1, with 7 positions matching TRBD1. The V gene's germline CDR1 is LNHDA and CDR2 SQIVND (reference sequence). This CDR3 region has 16 residues. J was trimmed by 4 bases and V by 3 bases; bases with no gene match: 11. CDR3 coding DNA: TGTGCCAGTAGTATTTCTGCCGACAGGGAGGGCACTGAAGCTTTCTTT. As protein: CASSISADREGTEAFF.

V usage is TRBV28 and J usage is TRBJ2-7, with 8 bases lining up with TRBD1. This CDR3 is 14 amino acids long. CDR1 is MDHEN and CDR2 is SYDVKM in the germline V gene. V gave up 5 bases and J gave up 2 bases; unmatched junction bases: 5. The CDR3: CASSRRQGTYEQYF. CDR3 in DNA: TGTGCCAGCAGTCGGCGACAGGGGACCTACGAGCAGTACTTC.

The rearrangement joins TRBV5-1 to TRBJ2-5, with no clear D. V lost 0 bases and J 2 bases, leaving 11 bases between the germline ends. The CDR3 runs 15 residues. The germline V gene has CDR1 SGHRS and CDR2 YFSETQ. This CDR3 reads CASSLALTLQETQYF. The CDR3 DNA reads as TGCGCCAGCAGCTTGGCCCTGACTCTTCAAGAGACCCAGTACTTC.

The V gene is TRBV27, the J gene TRBJ1-2; 8 positions match TRBD1. J gave up 8 bases and V 5 bases, and 7 bases lay outside the gene matches. Germline CDR1 is MNHEY and CDR2 is SMNVEV (reference sequence). The CDR3 has 13 amino acids. Here the CDR3 DNA reads TGTGCCAGCAGTCCGGACAGGGTAACCGGCTACACCTTC. Amino acids: CASSPDRVTGYTF.

This chain uses TRBV19 with TRBJ2-1; D unresolved. V lost 5 bases, J lost 8 bases, and 13 bases lay in between. The CDR3 has 13 residues. Germline-derived CDR1 and CDR2 are LNHDA and SQIVND (reference sequence). The CDR3 here is CASSSHGRDEQFF. CDR3 nucleotide sequence: TGTGCCAGTAGTTCACACGGACGGGATGAGCAGTTCTTC.

Only one count was recorded for this clone. The V and J genes are TRBV7-6 and TRBJ1-4; 7 nucleotides match TRBD1. Germline assignment: CDR1 SGHVS and CDR2 FNYEAQ. V gave up 10 bases and J gave up 8 bases; unmatched junction bases: 10. The CDR3 has 13 residues. CDR3 sequence (DNA): TGTGCCACAAAGACAGGGATAGAGGAAAAACTGTTTTTT. Translated, it gives CATKTGIEEKLFF.

The gene calls are TRBV6-5 and TRBJ2-1, with a tentative D call TRBD2 (5 bases). The CDR3 has 14 amino acids. Germline CDR1 is MNHEY and CDR2 is SVGAGI. With 6 bases removed from V and 5 bases from J, the gap between germline ends came to 14 bases. Written as DNA, the CDR3 is TGTGCCAGCAGAAAGGGCGGAGGTAACAATGAGCAGTTCTTC. Its translation is CASRKGGGNNEQFF.

The rearrangement uses TRBV18 and TRBJ2-7; 8 bases map to TRBD2. The ends lost 4 bases at V and 0 bases at J; junction bases unmatched: 5. CDR3 length: 15 amino acids. Germline V CDR1 and CDR2: KGHSH, LQKENI. The CDR3 spells CASSRVSGSSYEQYF. CDR3 coding DNA: TGTGCCAGCTCACGGGTGAGCGGGAGCTCCTACGAGCAGTACTTC.

V and J are TRBV28 and TRBJ2-4; perhaps TRBD1 as D (6 bases). Deletions cut 5 bases from V and 1 base from J, with 24 bases between. The CDR3 has 19 residues. From germline, CDR1 is MDHEN and CDR2 SYDVKM. In nucleotides, the CDR3 is TGTGCCAGCAGTGGGGGCGGGCTGCAACTCGCTTTGGCCAAAAACATTCAGTACTTC. This codes for CASSGGGLQLALAKNIQYF.

The chain combines TRBV23-1 with TRBJ1-5; no definite D call. TRBV23-1 has ORF status, its function being uncertain. This CDR3 is built from 13 residues. V lost 0 bases to trimming and J lost 9 bases, with 9 bases between them. The chain's CDR3 is CASSQSVPMPQHF. For the CDR3, the DNA is TGCGCCAGCAGTCAATCAGTTCCGATGCCCCAGCATTTT.

The chain employs TRBV19 and TRBJ2-7; D is possibly TRBD1 or TRBD2 (5 bases each). The germline V gene has CDR1 LNHDA and CDR2 SQIVND (reference sequence). The CDR3 runs 11 residues. V was clipped by 8 bases and J by 4 bases, with 9 bases between them. CDR3 sequence reads: CASGTRYEQYF. In DNA form, the CDR3 reads TGTGCCAGTGGGACCCGGTACGAGCAGTACTTC.

The chain recombines TRBV7-2 with TRBJ2-1; TRBD1 aligns across 10 bases. From germline, CDR1 is SGHTA and CDR2 FQGNSA. This CDR3 comprises 16 residues. V lost 7 bases and J lost 6; bases outside the gene matches: 12. The CDR3 region is CASTLLGQGIFNEQFF. In DNA form, the CDR3 reads TGTGCCAGCACCCTCCTGGGACAGGGGATATTCAATGAGCAGTTCTTC. Variable domain in full (rest from reference TRBV7-2 and TRBJ2-1): GAGVSQSPSNKVTEKGKDVELRCDPISGHTALYWYRQSLGQGLEFLIYFQGNSAPDKSGLPSDRFSAERTGGSVSTLTIQRTQQEDSAVYLCASTLLGQGIFNEQFFGPGTRLTVL.

The chain combines TRBV7-9 with TRBJ1-6; TRBD1 agrees at 7 bases. The germline V gene has CDR1 SEHNR and CDR2 FQNEAQ (reference sequence). The V gene end was trimmed by 4 bases and the J gene end by 10 bases; junction bases not matched to a gene: 16. The CDR3 runs to 17 residues. DNA of the CDR3: TGTGCCAGCAGCTCGCACGACAGGGAGGGGGGCAGATCACCCCTCCACTTT. This gives the protein CASSSHDREGGRSPLHF.

The chain joins TRBV11-3 to TRBJ2-3; TRBD1 agrees at 10 bases. Per germline, CDR1 SGHNT and CDR2 YENEEA. The CDR3 is 15 residues long. The J segment lost 3 bases and the V segment lost 2 bases, leaving 2 bases of the junction unmatched. CDR3 region: CASSLRDRGTDTQYF. The CDR3 nucleotides are TGTGCCAGCAGCTTACGGGACAGGGGTACAGATACGCAGTATTTT.

This clone was seen a few times. V and J are TRBV9 and TRBJ1-1; D is perhaps TRBD1 (5 bases). V lost 0 bases to trimming and J lost 11 bases, with 20 bases between them. This CDR3 comprises 15 residues. Per germline, CDR1 SGDLS and CDR2 YYNGEE. CDR3 DNA sequence: TGTGCCAGCAGCGTAGAGGGGAGTGGAGATTTAGGGGCTTTCTTT. This encodes CASSVEGSGDLGAFF.

The rearrangement links TRBV7-2 to TRBJ2-1; 8 positions match TRBD2. The V and J ends lost 2 bases and 6 bases, in that order; junction bases with no gene match: 9. Germline V gene lookup returns CDR1 SGHTA and CDR2 FQGNSA. The CDR3 extends over 16 amino acids. The CDR3 DNA reads as TGTGCCAGCAGCTTAACGGGGACTAGGGCGGGCAATGAGCAGTTCTTC. Its protein product is CASSLTGTRAGNEQFF.

V is TRBV19 and J is TRBJ1-1; weak D call: TRBD1 (6 bases). Trimming left V 6 bases short and J 0 bases short, with 8 bases between. This CDR3 comprises 13 residues. Germline loops: CDR1 LNHDA, CDR2 SQIVND (reference sequence). For the CDR3, the DNA is TGTGCCAGTAGGGACAGCATGAACACTGAAGCTTTCTTT. It encodes CASRDSMNTEAFF.

This sequence joins TRBV2 and TRBJ1-1, with 7 bases identical to TRBD1. This CDR3 region has 15 residues. Germline V gene sequence: CDR1 SNHLY, CDR2 FYNNEI. Germline trimming cut 0 bases from V and 2 bases from J; bases unmatched to any gene: 3. The chain's CDR3 is CASSEAGTANTEAFF. The CDR3 region has the DNA TGTGCCAGCAGTGAAGCGGGGACAGCTAACACTGAAGCTTTCTTT.

The chain has TRBV27 and TRBJ2-7, with 7 bases lining up with TRBD2. This CDR3 has 14 amino acids. Trimming took 3 bases from V and 2 from J; bases not matched to a gene: 4. The germline V gene has CDR1 MNHEY and CDR2 SMNVEV (reference sequence). The CDR3 reads CASSFVGRPYEQYF. CDR3 nucleotides: TGTGCCAGCAGTTTTGTCGGGAGGCCCTACGAGCAGTACTTC.